The clone carrying this TCR beta chain was picked up many times. The antigen is not known. This sample is part of a study of T cells after posttransplantation cyclophosphamide. Overall study results and limits: Recipient CMV seropositivity and CMV reactivation strongly tracked TRB clonality. Later post-transplant blood repertoires were often dominated by donor CD8+ memory clones.

The CDR3 is 13 residues long. The germline gives CDR1 MDHEN, CDR2 SYDVKM. Trimming took 8 bases from V and 4 from J; bases not matched to a gene: 4. This related bone marrow graft donor gave peripheral blood on the day of marrow donation. Clones were sequenced by immunoSEQ multiplex PCR, and TCRdb holds only the in-frame ones, with some missing. The data show over 25,000 clones, with none appearing a single time. This clonotype was obtained from a woman aged 30 to 39 in good health and a related stem cell transplant donor. The sample taken for sequencing was PBMCs. The genes are TRBV28 and TRBJ2-3; 9 bases are a match to TRBD1. DNA of the CDR3: TGTGCCAGCTGGGACAGGGATGCAGATACGCAGTATTTT. Protein product: CASWDRDADTQYF.